The 14 T cell receptor beta chains reported below all come from one sample, sequenced in a study of T cell responses to AZD1222 COVID-19 vaccine (dated by TCRdb to about 2021). Library preparation employed the immunoSEQ multiplex PCR assay. This immuneACCESS table, as held by TCRdb, lists in-frame sequences with V and J called but not all clones. Of the missing ones, under half trace to an unresolved V gene in checked studies; the others have no known cause. Within this sample are some 140,000 clones, with approximately 95% of them counted one time only. The ten largest clones add up to approximately 6.8% of the sample. The sample's time point label is to be understood as: about 28 days (+/-7) after the second vaccine dose. Source: peripheral blood, taken 28 days after the second AZD1222 dose. The receptors derive from an adult who received the AZD1222 COVID-19 vaccine.

V usage is TRBV6-5 and J usage is TRBJ1-2; TRBD1 aligns across 7 bases. The germline CDR1 and CDR2 sequences are MNHEY and SVGAGI. The ends lost 10 bases at V and 6 bases at J; junction bases unmatched: 17. The length of the CDR3 is 15 residues. The CDR3, as DNA: TGTGCCATGGGGAACAGGGGTGTCGAATTCAATGGCTACACCTTC. It is translated as CAMGNRGVEFNGYTF.

The genes are TRBV4-1 and TRBJ2-6, with 12 bases matching TRBD2. The CDR3 has 19 amino acids. The J segment lost 0 bases and the V segment lost 5 bases, leaving 8 bases of the junction unmatched. The germline CDR1 and CDR2 sequences are MGHRA and YSYEKL. CDR3 loop: CASSFRTSGALSGANVLTF. CDR3 nucleotide sequence: TGCGCCAGCAGCTTCCGGACTAGCGGGGCGCTCTCTGGGGCCAACGTCCTGACTTTC.

The rearrangement joins TRBV25-1 to TRBJ2-5; D remains ambiguous. Germline-derived CDR1 and CDR2 are MGHDK and SYGVNS. This CDR3 comprises 12 residues. Trimming stripped 6 bases from V and 5 bases from J, with 10 bases between. CDR3 in DNA: TGTGCCAGCAGCGAAGCGAGGGAGACCCAGTACTTC. Translating gives CASSEARETQYF.

The gene calls are TRBV19 and TRBJ1-2, with 8 bases fitting TRBD1. CDR1 LNHDA and CDR2 SQIVND come from the germline V gene (reference sequence). V lost 6 bases and J lost 5; bases outside the gene matches: 5. The length of the CDR3 is 13 residues. The CDR3 region has the DNA TGTGCCAGTAGCGGACAGGGAAGATATGGCTACACCTTC. It encodes CASSGQGRYGYTF.

This chain uses TRBV9 with TRBJ1-2; D is unresolved. This CDR3 contains 14 residues. The germline gives CDR1 SGDLS, CDR2 YYNGEE. Trimming removed 3 bases from V and 5 bases from J, with 14 bases in between. CDR3 residues: CASSEGPGGYGYTF. The CDR3 bases are TGTGCCAGCAGCGAAGGGCCGGGAGGATATGGCTACACCTTC.

The rearrangement joins TRBV12-3 or TRBV12-4 to TRBJ2-1; D is undetermined. The CDR3 sequence is 12 residues long. V was clipped by 5 bases and J by 7 bases, with 9 bases between them. The CDR3 loop reads CASSLIRNEQFF. For the CDR3, the DNA is TGTGCCAGCAGTCTAATAAGGAATGAGCAGTTCTTC.

Worth noting for this clone: The junction shows a germline mismatch at one end, possibly a read error. The J gene is TRBJ2-1, the V gene TRBV7-7; 7 bases are shared with TRBD2. Germline values: CDR1 SSHAT, CDR2 FNYEAQ (reference sequence). CDR3 length: 16 amino acids. The CDR3 reads CASSLGLAGVDNEQFF. CDR3 nucleotides: TGTGCTAGCAGCTTGGGGTTGGCGGGGGTGGACAATGAGCAGTTCTTC.

This chain connects TRBV27 to TRBJ2-1; no clear D gene. V was shortened by 4 bases and J by 5 bases, with 15 bases between the two germline ends. Germline values: CDR1 MNHEY, CDR2 SMNVEV (reference sequence). The CDR3 extends over 15 amino acids. DNA for the CDR3: TGTGCCAGCAGTTCCCTTGGTACCTTAAACAATGAGCAGTTCTTC. It translates to CASSSLGTLNNEQFF.

This chain links TRBV4-2 with TRBJ1-4; no firm D call. The CDR3 sequence is 15 residues long. The germline V gene encodes CDR1 LGHNA and CDR2 YNFKEQ. Trimming shortened V by 2 bases and J by 2 bases, and 9 bases separated the two germline ends. CDR3 sequence reads: CASSQPARTNEKLFF. CDR3 sequence (DNA): TGTGCCAGCAGCCAACCTGCTAGGACTAATGAAAAACTGTTTTTT.

The rearrangement joins TRBV4-3 to TRBJ2-3, with a tentative D call TRBD2 (6 bases). V was cut by 0 bases and J by 1 base, with 20 bases left in between. This CDR3 has 19 amino acids. Per the germline V gene, CDR1 is LGHNA and CDR2 is YSLEER. CDR3: CASSQEWVRRATRTDTQYF. The CDR3 DNA is TGCGCCAGCAGCCAAGAATGGGTTCGGAGGGCCACTCGCACAGATACGCAGTATTTT.

V gene TRBV9 combines with J gene TRBJ1-5, with D unresolved. This CDR3 contains 16 residues. Germline V CDR1 and CDR2: SGDLS, YYNGEE. V was trimmed by 10 bases and J by 0 bases, leaving 20 bases between them. In DNA, the CDR3 is TGTGCCGCCCGTGAGGTGGGCTCATATAGCAATCAGCCCCAGCATTTT. Translated: CAAREVGSYSNQPQHF.

The chain couples TRBV3-1 (or the pseudogene TRBV3-2) to TRBJ1-5; D gene unclear. The CDR3 length is 13 residues. Germline CDR1 and CDR2: LGHDT and YNNKEL (reference sequence). Between the trimmed V and J ends, which lost 0 bases and 7 bases, there was a span of 7 bases. The CDR3 region has the DNA TGTGCCAGCAGCCAAGAGGGTAGACAGCCCCAGCATTTT. Its protein is CASSQEGRQPQHF.

The chain couples TRBV5-1 to TRBJ1-5; D might be TRBD1 (5 bases). Looked up from germline, CDR1 is SGHRS and CDR2 is YFSETQ. The CDR3 is 16 residues long. With 1 base removed from V and 11 bases from J, the gap between germline ends came to 22 bases. CDR3 DNA: TGCGCCAGCAGCTTGTGGTCGGGGCTGGGGGTCGGGGCCCAGCATTTT. This encodes CASSLWSGLGVGAQHF.

The chain carries TRBV30 and TRBJ1-3; D unclear. Trimming stripped 0 bases from V and 8 bases from J, with 14 bases between. The CDR3 totals 14 residues. Germline CDR1 GTSNPN, CDR2 SVGIG (reference sequence). CDR3 region: CAWSVTGNRDTIYF. CDR3 DNA sequence: TGTGCCTGGAGTGTAACGGGGAACCGGGACACCATATATTTT.